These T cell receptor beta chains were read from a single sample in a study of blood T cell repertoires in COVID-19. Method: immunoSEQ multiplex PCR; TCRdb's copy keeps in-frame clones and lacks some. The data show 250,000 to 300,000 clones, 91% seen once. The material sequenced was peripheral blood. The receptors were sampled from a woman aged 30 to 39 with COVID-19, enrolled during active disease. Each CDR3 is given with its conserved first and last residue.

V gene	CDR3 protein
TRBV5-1	CASSLQREGYEQYF
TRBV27	CASSLRTGSDEQYF
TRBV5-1	CASSPEPRAGQETQYF
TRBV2	CASSESPGLAETQYF
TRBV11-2	CASSQHEGAGNTIYF
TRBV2	CASSPGGGGNQPQHF
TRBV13	CASSPPSGRGETQYF
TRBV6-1	CASSESGIYGYTF
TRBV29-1	CSVEGRGSYGYTF
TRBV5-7	CASSLDPTPTEAFF
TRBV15	CATSRDGLPGEKLFF
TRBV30	CAWSPGRVDATEAFF
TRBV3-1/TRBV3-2	CASSQDSSNTEAFF
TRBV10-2	CASSLGLAGYNEQFF
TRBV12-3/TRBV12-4	CASSQEQETQYF
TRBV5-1	CASSLVLAGADTQYF
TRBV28	CASSLFRGQGVTEAFF
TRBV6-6	CASSRSANNEQFF
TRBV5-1	CASSRGQPVDTQYF
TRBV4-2	CASSQAPGQANTEAFF
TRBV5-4	CASSETSGLPYEQYF
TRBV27	CASSSKPPGNTIYF
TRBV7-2	CASSFSSGRTYNEQFF
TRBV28	CASRARVGYGYTF
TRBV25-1	CASGHPGGNEKLFF
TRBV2	CASSEDRTGLYYEQYF
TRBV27	CASSLAGVGQPQHF
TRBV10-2	CASLPLGGSVGYTF
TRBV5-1	CASSLAGGPYEQYF